This T cell receptor (beta chain) was profiled in a study of T cells in Graves' hyperthyroidism and ophthalmopathy. The CDR3 spans 17 residues. Germline assignment: CDR1 SGHDN and CDR2 FVKESK. V dropped 0 bases and J dropped 4; count of bases not matched to a gene: 10. This clonotype was seen a handful of times. Antigen: not known. General study findings and limits: Median prediction lead before ophthalmopathy onset was 6.5 months with the model.

RNA transcripts provided the source from which TCR beta CDR3 regions were amplified. The TCR CDR3 first-round RT-PCR relied on the HTBI primer set. TCRdb fed the multiplex PCR reads into MiXCR, producing one record per CDR3 protein. This sample yields 500,000 to 650,000 distinct CDR3 sequences, of which around 15% are seen a single time; approximately 13% belongs to the top ten. The material sequenced was blood. The chain uses TRBV14 and TRBJ2-3; 7 bases align to TRBD2. This TCR was sampled from a woman between 35 and 50 years old with Graves' hyperthyroidism. The CDR3 DNA reads TGTGCCAGCAGCCAAGACCCTGCAGGGAGGGGTGCAGATACGCAGTATTTT. It specifies CASSQDPAGRGADTQYF.